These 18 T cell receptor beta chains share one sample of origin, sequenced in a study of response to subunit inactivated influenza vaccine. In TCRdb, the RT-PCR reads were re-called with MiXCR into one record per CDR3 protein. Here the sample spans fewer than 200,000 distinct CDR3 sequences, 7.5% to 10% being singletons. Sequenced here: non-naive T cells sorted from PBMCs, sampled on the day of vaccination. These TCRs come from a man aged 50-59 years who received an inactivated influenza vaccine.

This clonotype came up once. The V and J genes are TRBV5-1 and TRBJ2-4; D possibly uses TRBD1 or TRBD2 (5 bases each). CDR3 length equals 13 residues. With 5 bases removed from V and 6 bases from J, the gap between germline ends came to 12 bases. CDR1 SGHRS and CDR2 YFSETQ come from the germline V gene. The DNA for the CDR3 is TGCGCCAGCAGTTTGAAGGGACCAAACATTCAGTACTTC. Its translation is CASSLKGPNIQYF.

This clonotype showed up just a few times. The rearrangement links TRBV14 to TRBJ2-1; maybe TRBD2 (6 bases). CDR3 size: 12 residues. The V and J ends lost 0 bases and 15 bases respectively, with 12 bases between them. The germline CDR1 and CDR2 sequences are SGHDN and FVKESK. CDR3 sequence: CASSQEGRDRFF. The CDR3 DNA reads TGTGCCAGCAGCCAAGAGGGGCGGGACCGGTTCTTC.

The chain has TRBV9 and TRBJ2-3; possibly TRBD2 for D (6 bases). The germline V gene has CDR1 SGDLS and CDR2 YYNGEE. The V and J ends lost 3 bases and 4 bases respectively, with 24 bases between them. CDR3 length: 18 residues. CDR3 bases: TGTGCCAGCAGCGCCGCCTCCTATGGGACTTATATTCCAGATACGCAGTATTTT. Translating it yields CASSAASYGTYIPDTQYF.

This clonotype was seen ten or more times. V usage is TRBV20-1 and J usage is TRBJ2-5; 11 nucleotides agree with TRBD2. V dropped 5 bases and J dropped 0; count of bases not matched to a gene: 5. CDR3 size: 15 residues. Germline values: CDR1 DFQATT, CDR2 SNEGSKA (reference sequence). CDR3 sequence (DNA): TGCAGTGCTCAGACTAGCGGGGCGTACCAAGAGACCCAGTACTTC. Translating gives CSAQTSGAYQETQYF.

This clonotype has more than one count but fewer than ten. DNA for the CDR3: TGCGCCAGCAGCTTGGCTGGGACAGACTACGAGCAGTACTTC. This gives the protein CASSLAGTDYEQYF. The chain carries TRBV5-1 and TRBJ2-7; 7 bases match TRBD1. V trimming: 0 bases; J trimming: 3 bases; junction bases outside the gene matches: 3. The V gene's germline CDR1 is SGHRS and CDR2 YFSETQ. CDR3 length: 14 residues.

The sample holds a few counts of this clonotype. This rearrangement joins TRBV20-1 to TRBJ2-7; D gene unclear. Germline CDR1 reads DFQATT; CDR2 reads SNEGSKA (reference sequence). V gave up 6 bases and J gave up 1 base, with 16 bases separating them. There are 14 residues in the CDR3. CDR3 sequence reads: CSAPFPGRSYEQYF. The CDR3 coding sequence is TGCAGTGCCCCCTTTCCAGGTCGATCCTACGAGCAGTACTTC.

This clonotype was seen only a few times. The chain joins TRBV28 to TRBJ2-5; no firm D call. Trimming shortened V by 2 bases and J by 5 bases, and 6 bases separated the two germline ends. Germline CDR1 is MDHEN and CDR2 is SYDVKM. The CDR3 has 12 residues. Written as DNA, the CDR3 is TGTGCCAGCAGTTTAATGGGTGAGACCCAGTACTTC. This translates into CASSLMGETQYF.

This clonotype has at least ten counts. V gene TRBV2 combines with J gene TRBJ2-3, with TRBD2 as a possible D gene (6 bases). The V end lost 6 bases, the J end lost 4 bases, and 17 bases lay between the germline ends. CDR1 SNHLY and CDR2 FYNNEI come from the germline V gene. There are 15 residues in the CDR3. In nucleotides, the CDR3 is TGTGCCAGCAGGGGGGGACGGCTGGGGGCAGATACGCAGTATTTT. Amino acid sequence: CASRGGRLGADTQYF.

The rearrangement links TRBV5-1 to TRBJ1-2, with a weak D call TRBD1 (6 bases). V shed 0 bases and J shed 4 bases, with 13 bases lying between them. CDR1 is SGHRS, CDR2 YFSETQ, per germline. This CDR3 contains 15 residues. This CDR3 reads CASSLDTGAGYGYTF. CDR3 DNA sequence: TGCGCCAGCAGCTTGGATACGGGGGCGGGCTATGGCTACACCTTC.

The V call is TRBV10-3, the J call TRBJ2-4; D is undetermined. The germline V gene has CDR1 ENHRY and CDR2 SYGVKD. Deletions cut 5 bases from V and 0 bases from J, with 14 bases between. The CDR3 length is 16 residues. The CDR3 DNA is TGTGCCATCAGTACCCCGGGTCGAGAAGCCAAAAACATTCAGTACTTC. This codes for CAISTPGREAKNIQYF.

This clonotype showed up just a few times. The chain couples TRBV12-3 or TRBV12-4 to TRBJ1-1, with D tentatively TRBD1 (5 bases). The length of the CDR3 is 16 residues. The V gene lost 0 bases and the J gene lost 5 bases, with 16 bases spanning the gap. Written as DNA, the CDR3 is TGTGCCAGCAGTTTAGCGGACTCCGGGGGGAGGACTGAAGCTTTCTTT. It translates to CASSLADSGGRTEAFF.

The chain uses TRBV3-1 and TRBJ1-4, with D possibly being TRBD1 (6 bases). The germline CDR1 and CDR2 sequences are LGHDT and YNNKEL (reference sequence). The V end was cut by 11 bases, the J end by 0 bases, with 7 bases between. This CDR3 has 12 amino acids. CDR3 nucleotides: TGTGCCTCAGGGGCAACTAATGAAAAACTGTTTTTT. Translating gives CASGATNEKLFF.

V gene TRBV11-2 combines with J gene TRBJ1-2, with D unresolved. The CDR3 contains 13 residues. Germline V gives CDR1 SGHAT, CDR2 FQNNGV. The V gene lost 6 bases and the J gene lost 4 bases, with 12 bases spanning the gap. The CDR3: CASRGIGLYGYTF. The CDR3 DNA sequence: TGTGCCAGCAGGGGGATTGGGCTCTATGGCTACACCTTC. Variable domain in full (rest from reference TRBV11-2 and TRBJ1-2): EAGVAQSPRYKIIEKRQSVAFWCNPISGHATLYWYQQILGQGPKLLIQFQNNGVVDDSQLPKDRFSAERLKGVDSTLKIQPAKLEDSAVYLCASRGIGLYGYTFGSGTRLTVV.

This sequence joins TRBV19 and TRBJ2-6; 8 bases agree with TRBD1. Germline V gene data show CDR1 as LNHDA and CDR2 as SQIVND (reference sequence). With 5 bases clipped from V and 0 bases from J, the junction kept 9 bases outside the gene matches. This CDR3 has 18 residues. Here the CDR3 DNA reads TGTGCCAGTAGTCGGGACAGGCTTACAAGCTCTGGGGCCAACGTCCTGACTTTC. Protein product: CASSRDRLTSSGANVLTF. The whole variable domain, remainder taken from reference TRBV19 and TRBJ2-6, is DGGITQSPKYLFRKEGQNVTLSCEQNLNHDAMYWYRQDPGQGLRLIYYSQIVNDFQKGDIAEGYSVSREKKESFPLTVTSAQKNPTAFYLCASSRDRLTSSGANVLTFGAGSRLTVL.

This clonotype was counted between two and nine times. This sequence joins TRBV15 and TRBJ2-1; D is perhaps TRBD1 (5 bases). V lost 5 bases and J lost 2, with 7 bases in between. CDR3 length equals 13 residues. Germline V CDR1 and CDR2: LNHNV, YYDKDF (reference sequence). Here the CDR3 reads CATSGQTYNEQFF. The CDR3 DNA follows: TGTGCCACCAGCGGACAAACCTACAATGAGCAGTTCTTC.

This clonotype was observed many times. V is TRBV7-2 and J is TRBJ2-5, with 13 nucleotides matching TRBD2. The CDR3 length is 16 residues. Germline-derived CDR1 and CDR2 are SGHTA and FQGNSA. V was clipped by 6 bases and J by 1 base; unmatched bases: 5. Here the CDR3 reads CASSSGLAGLQETQYF. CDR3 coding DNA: TGTGCCAGCAGTTCGGGACTAGCGGGGCTCCAAGAGACCCAGTACTTC.

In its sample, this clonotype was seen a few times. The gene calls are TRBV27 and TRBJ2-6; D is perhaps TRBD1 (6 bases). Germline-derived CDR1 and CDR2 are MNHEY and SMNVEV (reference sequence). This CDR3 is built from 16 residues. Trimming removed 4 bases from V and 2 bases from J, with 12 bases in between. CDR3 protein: CASSYQGFTGANVLTF. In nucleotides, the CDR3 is TGTGCCAGCAGTTATCAGGGGTTTACTGGGGCCAACGTCCTGACTTTC. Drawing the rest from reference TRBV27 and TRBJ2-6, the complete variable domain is EAQVTQNPRYLITVTGKKLTVTCSQNMNHEYMSWYRQDPGLGLRQIYYSMNVEVTDKGDVPEGYKVSRKEKRNFPLILESPSPNQTSLYFCASSYQGFTGANVLTFGAGSRLTVL.

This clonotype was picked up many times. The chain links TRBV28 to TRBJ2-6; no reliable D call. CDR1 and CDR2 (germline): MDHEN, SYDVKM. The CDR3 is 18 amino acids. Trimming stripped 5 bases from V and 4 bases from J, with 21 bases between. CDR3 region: CASSPRILGLLGANVLTF. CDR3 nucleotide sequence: TGTGCCAGCAGTCCCAGGATTTTAGGCCTCCTCGGGGCCAACGTCCTGACTTTC.